This T cell receptor (beta chain) was obtained from a study of blood T cell repertoires in COVID-19. Study context: Acute and convalescent COVID-19 specimens originated in the United States, Italy and Spain.

As to this clone: One end of the junction is discordant with germline, which a read error may explain.

Original processing notes: Estimated nucleated cell counts came from reference gene primer amplification. The assay was immunoSEQ multiplex PCR, and TCRdb's table has in-frame clones only and misses some. Clone size and V and J calls were adopted from that table, with D and trimming inferred from the DNA. This table has some 250,000 clones, 65% to 90% appearing once. This TCR came from a man between 18 and 29 years old who had recovered from COVID-19. Sequencing was carried out using PBMCs or T cells enriched from blood (not recorded which).

The CDR3 sequence is CASSLRDSSSGNTIYF. The CDR3 bases are TGTGCTAGCAGCTTACGCGACAGTAGCTCTGGAAACACCATATATTTT. The chain combines TRBV7-7 with TRBJ1-3; tentative D call: TRBD1 (5 bases). The CDR3 extends over 16 amino acids. Germline CDR1 reads SSHAT; CDR2 reads FNYEAQ (reference sequence). Full variable domain (outside the CDR3, taken from reference TRBV7-7 and TRBJ1-3): GAGVSQSPRYKVTKRGQDVTLRCDPISSHATLYWYQQALGQGPEFLTYFNYEAQPDKSGLPSDRFSAERPEGSISTLTIQRTEQRDSAMYRCASSLRDSSSGNTIYFGEGSWLTVV.